This T cell receptor (beta chain) originates from a study of beta chain features in type 1 diabetes. The CDR3 has 12 amino acids. Looked up from germline, CDR1 is SGHNT and CDR2 is YYREEE (reference sequence). Trimming stripped 4 bases from V and 4 bases from J, with 7 bases between. Expressed TCRB transcripts were sequenced because the entire RNA isolate underwent reverse transcription. Sequenced by immunoSEQ multiplex PCR; TCRdb stores in-frame clones only, minus some. The data contain hundreds of thousands of clones, around 10% of them singletons. Sequenced material: naive CD4+ T cells from blood. The V and J genes are TRBV5-4 and TRBJ2-3; a possible D gene is TRBD2 (6 bases). This receptor was obtained from a woman aged 18-29 years in good health. CDR3 residues: CASSGDSDTQYF. As DNA, the CDR3 is TGTGCCAGCAGCGGGGACTCAGATACGCAGTATTTT.